This T cell receptor beta chain emerged from a study of blood T cell repertoires in COVID-19 (dated by TCRdb to 2020 to 2022). For the wider study: Samples covering the acute and convalescent phases of COVID-19 were provided by collaborators in the United States, Italy and Spain. The prospective study material was composed of cDNA or gDNA derived from T cells, B-cell-depleted T cells, or PBMCs. Subjects who had been exposed to COVID-19, were actively infected with it, or had recovered from it provided the deeply sampled blood TCRbeta repertoires that made up the dataset. The repertoires were made available in a free public database intended to serve as a resource for research on the immune response to SARS-CoV-2. The samples were drawn from two sources: the first 160 participants of the ongoing ImmuneRACE study, and 950 to 1,500 subjects contributed by 6 global collaborators. Sample metadata almost always included a de-identified subject ID, COVID-19 status, age in years and sex. Where available, HLA class I and class II types were taken from metadata supplied by the sample provider and were not determined by assay-based typing. The research as a whole found: The quantity of clinical and demographic metadata differed by source and by participant and was supplied without curation.

The CDR3, cysteine through phenylalanine, is 16 amino acids long. Left in the record is the CDR3 DNA by itself, 48 bases read in frame from the first base. After removal of 4 bases from V and 8 bases from J, the junction retains 15 bases not matched to a gene. From the germline V gene, CDR1 is MGHRA and CDR2 is YSYEKL. Each collaborating institution followed its own protocols to collect whole blood in K2EDTA tubes. For TCRbeta analysis, collaborators shipped samples in one of three forms: frozen whole blood, isolated PBMCs, or DNA extracted from either of those sample types. This clone was detected only once. What antigen it recognizes has not been identified. No quality values exist for individual bases; no much larger clone is one base distant. The immunoSEQ Assay, a bias-controlled multiplex PCR, was used to amplify TCRbeta CDR3 regions from genomic DNA. Under the source paper's analysis protocol: Nucleated cell counts per sample were estimated from amplification of reference gene primers within the assay. To quantify the absolute abundance of each unique TCRbeta CDR3 rearrangement, sequence reads were collapsed and filtered. For each sample, productive Simpson clonality was calculated as the square root of Simpson's diversity index across productive rearrangements. As stored in TCRdb, this immuneACCESS dataset retains in-frame rearrangements with V and J assigned. A fraction of the clones does not appear; measured against another copy, unresolved V genes explain less than half of the discrepancy, and the remainder lacks a known reason. The V and J calls and clone size are taken from that table; D and trimming were inferred from the DNA. Present in this sample are roughly 180,000 clones, around 85% of which were seen just once. Of the sample, roughly 20% is held by the ten largest clones.

This TCR was recovered from a man aged 70 or older with active or convalescent COVID-19. The V and J segments used are TRBV4-1 and TRBJ1-1, and 8 junctional nucleotides match TRBD1. Sequencing used peripheral blood. The encoded CDR3 is CASSRGGSARQGEAFF. The base sequence is TGCGCCAGCAGCCGTGGGGGGTCCGCTCGACAGGGGGAAGCTTTCTTT.